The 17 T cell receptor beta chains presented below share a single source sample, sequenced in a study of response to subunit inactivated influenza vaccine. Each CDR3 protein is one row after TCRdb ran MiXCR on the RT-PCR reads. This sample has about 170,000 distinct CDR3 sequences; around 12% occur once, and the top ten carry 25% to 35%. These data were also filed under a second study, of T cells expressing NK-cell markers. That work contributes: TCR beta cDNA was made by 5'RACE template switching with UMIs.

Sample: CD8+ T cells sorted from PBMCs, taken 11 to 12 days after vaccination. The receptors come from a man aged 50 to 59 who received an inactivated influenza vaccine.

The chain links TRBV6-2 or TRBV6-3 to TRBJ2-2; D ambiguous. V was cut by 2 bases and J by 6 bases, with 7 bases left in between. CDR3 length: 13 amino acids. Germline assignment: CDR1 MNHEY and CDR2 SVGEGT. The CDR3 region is CASSYGPAGELFF. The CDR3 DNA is TGTGCCAGCAGTTACGGTCCCGCCGGGGAGCTGTTTTTT.

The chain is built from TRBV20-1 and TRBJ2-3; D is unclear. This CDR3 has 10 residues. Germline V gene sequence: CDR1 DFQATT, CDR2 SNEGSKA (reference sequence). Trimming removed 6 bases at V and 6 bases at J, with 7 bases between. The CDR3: CSAGLDTQYF. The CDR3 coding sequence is TGCAGTGCCGGTTTGGATACGCAGTATTTT.

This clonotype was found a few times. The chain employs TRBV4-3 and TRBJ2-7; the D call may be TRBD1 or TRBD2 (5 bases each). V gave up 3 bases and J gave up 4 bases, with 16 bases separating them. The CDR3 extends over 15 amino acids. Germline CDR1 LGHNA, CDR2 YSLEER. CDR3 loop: CASSQAVGVLYEQYF. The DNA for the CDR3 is TGCGCCAGCAGCCAGGCGGTGGGGGTCCTATACGAGCAGTACTTC.

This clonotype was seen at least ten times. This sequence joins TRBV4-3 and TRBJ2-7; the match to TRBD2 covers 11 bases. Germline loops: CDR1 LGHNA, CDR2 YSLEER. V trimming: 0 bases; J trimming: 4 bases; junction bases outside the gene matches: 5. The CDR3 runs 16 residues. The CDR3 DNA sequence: TGCGCCAGCAGCCAAGATATTAGCGGGGGGGGTTACGAGCAGTACTTC. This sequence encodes CASSQDISGGGYEQYF.

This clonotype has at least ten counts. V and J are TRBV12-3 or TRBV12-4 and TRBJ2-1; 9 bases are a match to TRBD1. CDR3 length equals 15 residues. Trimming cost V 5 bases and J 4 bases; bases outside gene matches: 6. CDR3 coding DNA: TGTGCCAGCAGTCCGGGACAGGGTTATTACAATGAGCAGTTCTTC. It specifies CASSPGQGYYNEQFF.

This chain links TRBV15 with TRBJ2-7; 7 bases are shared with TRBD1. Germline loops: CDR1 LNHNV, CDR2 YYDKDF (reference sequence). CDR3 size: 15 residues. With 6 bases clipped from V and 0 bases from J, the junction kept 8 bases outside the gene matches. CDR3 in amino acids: CATRQTGTVSYEQYF. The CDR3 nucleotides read TGTGCCACCAGACAGACCGGGACAGTCTCCTACGAGCAGTACTTC.

As DNA, the CDR3 is TGTGCCAGCAGCTTACTCGGGCGGCAGTACTTC. Its protein is CASSLLGRQYF. The chain carries TRBV11-2 and TRBJ2-7; D not resolved. The CDR3 consists of 11 residues. Germline CDR1 reads SGHAT; CDR2 reads FQNNGV. V gave up 2 bases and J gave up 9 bases, with 8 bases separating them. Variable domain in full (rest from reference TRBV11-2 and TRBJ2-7): EAGVAQSPRYKIIEKRQSVAFWCNPISGHATLYWYQQILGQGPKLLIQFQNNGVVDDSQLPKDRFSAERLKGVDSTLKIQPAKLEDSAVYLCASSLLGRQYFGPGTRLTVT.

CDR3 sequence: CASSPSPGQGALDEQFF. CDR3 coding DNA: TGTGCCAGCAGCCCCTCTCCGGGACAGGGGGCTCTGGATGAGCAGTTCTTC. This sequence joins TRBV3-1 and TRBJ2-1, with 12 nucleotides matching TRBD1. Germline CDR1 LGHDT, CDR2 YNNKEL (reference sequence). The CDR3 runs to 17 residues. V lost 4 bases to trimming and J lost 8 bases; unmatched junction nucleotides: 12.

CDR3 in DNA: TGTGCCAGCAGCCTTGAGGGACTAGCGGGAGGGCGGGAGCAGTACTTC. Protein sequence: CASSLEGLAGGREQYF. The chain is built from TRBV7-2 and TRBJ2-7, with 16 bases that match TRBD2. In germline, CDR1 is SGHTA, CDR2 FQGNSA. V trimming: 5 bases; J trimming: 7 bases; junction bases outside the gene matches: 8. CDR3 length equals 16 residues. Variable domain in full (rest from reference TRBV7-2 and TRBJ2-7): GAGVSQSPSNKVTEKGKDVELRCDPISGHTALYWYRQSLGQGLEFLIYFQGNSAPDKSGLPSDRFSAERTGGSVSTLTIQRTQQEDSAVYLCASSLEGLAGGREQYFGPGTRLTVT.

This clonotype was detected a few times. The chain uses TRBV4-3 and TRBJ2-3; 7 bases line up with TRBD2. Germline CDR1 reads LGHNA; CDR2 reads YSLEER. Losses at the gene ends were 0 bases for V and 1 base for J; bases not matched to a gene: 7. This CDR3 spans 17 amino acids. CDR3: CASSQEGAGRGTDTQYF. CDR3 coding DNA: TGCGCCAGCAGCCAAGAGGGAGCGGGGAGGGGCACAGATACGCAGTATTTT.

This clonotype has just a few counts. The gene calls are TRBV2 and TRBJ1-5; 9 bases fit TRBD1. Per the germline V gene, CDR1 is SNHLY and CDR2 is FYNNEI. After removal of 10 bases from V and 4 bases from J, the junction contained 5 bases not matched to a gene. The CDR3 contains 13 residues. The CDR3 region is CATRTGDNQPQHF. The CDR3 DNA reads TGTGCCACCCGGACAGGGGATAATCAGCCCCAGCATTTT.

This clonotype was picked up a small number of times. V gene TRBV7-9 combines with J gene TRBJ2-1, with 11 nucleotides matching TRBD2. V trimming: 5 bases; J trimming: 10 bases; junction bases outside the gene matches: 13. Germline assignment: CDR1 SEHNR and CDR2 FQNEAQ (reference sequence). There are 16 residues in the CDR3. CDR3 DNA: TGTGCCAGCAGCCCAGTGGGACTAGCGGAGCTGGGCGAGCAGTTCTTC. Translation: CASSPVGLAELGEQFF.

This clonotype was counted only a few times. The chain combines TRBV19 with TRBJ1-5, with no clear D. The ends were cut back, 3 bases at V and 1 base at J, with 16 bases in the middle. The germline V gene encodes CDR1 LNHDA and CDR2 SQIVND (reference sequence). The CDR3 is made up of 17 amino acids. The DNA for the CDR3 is TGTGCCAGTAGTATTGGTTCAGTAGCCTCGAGCAATCAGCCCCAGCATTTT. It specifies CASSIGSVASSNQPQHF. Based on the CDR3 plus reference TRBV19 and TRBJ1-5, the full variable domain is DGGITQSPKYLFRKEGQNVTLSCEQNLNHDAMYWYRQDPGQGLRLIYYSQIVNDFQKGDIAEGYSVSREKKESFPLTVTSAQKNPTAFYLCASSIGSVASSNQPQHFGDGTRLSIL.

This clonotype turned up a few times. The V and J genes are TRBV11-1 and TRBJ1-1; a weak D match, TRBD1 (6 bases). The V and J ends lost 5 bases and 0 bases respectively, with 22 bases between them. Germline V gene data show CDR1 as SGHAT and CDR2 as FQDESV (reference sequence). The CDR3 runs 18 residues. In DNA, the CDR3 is TGTGCCAGCAGCATGGAGACAGGTTTACCAGATTTGAACACTGAAGCTTTCTTT. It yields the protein CASSMETGLPDLNTEAFF.

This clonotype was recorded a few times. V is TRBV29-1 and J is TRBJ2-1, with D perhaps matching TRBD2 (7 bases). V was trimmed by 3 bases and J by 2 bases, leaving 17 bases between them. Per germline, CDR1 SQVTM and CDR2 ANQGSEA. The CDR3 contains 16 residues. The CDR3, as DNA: TGCAGCGTTGATGAAGGGATCGGGGGGCCCTACAATGAGCAGTTCTTC. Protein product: CSVDEGIGGPYNEQFF.

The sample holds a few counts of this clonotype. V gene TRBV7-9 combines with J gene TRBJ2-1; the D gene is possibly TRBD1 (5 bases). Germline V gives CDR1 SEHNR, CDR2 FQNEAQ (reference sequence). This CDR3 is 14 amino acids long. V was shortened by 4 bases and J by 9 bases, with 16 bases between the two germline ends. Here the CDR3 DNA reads TGTGCCAGCAGCTCGCCGGGCAGGGTGGTTGAGCAGTTCTTC. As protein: CASSSPGRVVEQFF.

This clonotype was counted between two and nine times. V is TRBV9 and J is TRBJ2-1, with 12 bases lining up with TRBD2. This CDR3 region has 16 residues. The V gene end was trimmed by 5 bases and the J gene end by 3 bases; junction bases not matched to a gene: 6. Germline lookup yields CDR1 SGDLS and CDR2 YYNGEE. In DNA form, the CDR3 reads TGTGCCAGCAGTCCTAGCGGGAGGGGGGTCTACAATGAGCAGTTCTTC. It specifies CASSPSGRGVYNEQFF.